This TCR beta chain was recovered during a study of blood T cells in healthy people across ages. The CDR3 covers 13 residues. The V gene lost 7 bases and the J gene lost 0 bases, with 7 bases spanning the gap. Isolating PBMCs gave at least 6.5 million of these cells per sample. Through a sample-barcoded 5' primer and a J-beta primer mix, a second PCR was run for roughly 6 to 11 cycles. Each cDNA molecule received a tag from a template-switch adaptor that had 12 random nucleotides. From the 5' RACE reads, TCRdb called clonotypes with MiXCR, one entry per CDR3 protein. The sample lists approximately 810,000 distinct CDR3 sequences; under 40% were seen once.

The chain carries TRBV12-3 or TRBV12-4 and TRBJ1-5, with D unresolved. Sequencing was done on a sample of blood. The sequence came from a man between 18 and 35 years old in good health. CDR3 protein: CASTSNSNQPQHF. The DNA of the CDR3 is TGTGCCAGCACCTCAAATAGCAATCAGCCCCAGCATTTT.